This TCR beta chain derives from a study of Ad26.COV2.S vaccination and SARS-CoV-2 variants. Study-wide background: Participant was drawn from the COV1001 Ad26.COV2.S trial arm. Study-level points and caveats: Post-vaccination spike-specific CD8+ and CD4+ T cell responses reportedly had substantial breadth.

Sample treatment: over 15 received Ad26.COV2.S at low or high dose, single or two shots; several received placebo; per-sample allocation not given. Specimen acquisition occurred on day 63 following the initial vaccine or placebo injection. The donor's status was that of an adult aged 18-55 years in Boston. The administered vaccine (an Ad26 vector) expressed Wuhan-strain SARS-CoV-2 spike. For this clone: Its target is unknown.

TCRdb's table, derived via immunoSEQ multiplex PCR, lists solely in-frame clones and lacks some. This sample yields 350,000 to 550,000 clones, of which roughly nine tenths are seen a single time; approximately 2.5% belongs to the top ten. There are 18 residues in the CDR3. The germline gives CDR1 LGHNA, CDR2 YSLEER. V was clipped by 2 bases and J by 3 bases, with 19 bases between them. This clonotype was obtained from a person aged 18 to 65 who received the Ad26.COV2.S COVID-19 vaccine or a placebo. The sequences come from peripheral blood, collected in a trial of Ad26.COV2.S vaccine versus placebo. The J gene is TRBJ1-4, the V gene TRBV4-3; D gene unclear. The CDR3 DNA reads TGCGCCAGCAGCCAATTATTCTGGGAGGAGGAGGCTAATGAAAAACTGTTTTTT. This sequence encodes CASSQLFWEEEANEKLFF.